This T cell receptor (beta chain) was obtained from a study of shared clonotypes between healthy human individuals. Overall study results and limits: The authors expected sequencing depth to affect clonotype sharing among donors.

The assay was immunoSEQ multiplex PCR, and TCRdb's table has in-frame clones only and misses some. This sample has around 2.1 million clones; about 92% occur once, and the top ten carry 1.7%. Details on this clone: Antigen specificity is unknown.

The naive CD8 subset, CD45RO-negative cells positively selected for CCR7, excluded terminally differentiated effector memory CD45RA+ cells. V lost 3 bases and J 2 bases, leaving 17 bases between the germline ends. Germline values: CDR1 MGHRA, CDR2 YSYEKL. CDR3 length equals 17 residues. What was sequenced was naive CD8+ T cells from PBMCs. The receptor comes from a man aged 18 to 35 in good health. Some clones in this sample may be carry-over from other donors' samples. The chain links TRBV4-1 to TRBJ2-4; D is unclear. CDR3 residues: CASSHGAGRLSKNIQYF. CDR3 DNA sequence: TGCGCCAGCAGCCATGGAGCAGGCCGCCTGTCCAAAAACATTCAGTACTTC.